One and the same sample provided the 31 T cell receptor beta chains below, sequenced in a study of CD8+ T cells in alopecia areata. Once RNA had been extracted, it was reverse transcribed into cDNA to act as the sequencing template. Profiling relied on immunoSEQ multiplex PCR, and the TCRdb table lists in-frame clones only, not all of them. The sample records over 200,000 clones, about 53% being singletons. The sequencing used CD4+ T cells sorted from blood, collected at week 0. Receptor source: a human donor with alopecia areata.

The chain combines TRBV10-1 with TRBJ1-2; perhaps TRBD1 as D (6 bases). Germline CDR1 reads WNHNN; CDR2 reads SYGVQD (reference sequence). Between the trimmed V and J ends, which lost 5 bases and 8 bases, there was a span of 15 bases. The CDR3 runs 13 residues. This chain's CDR3 is CASSRNRVEGYTF. In DNA, the CDR3 is TGCGCCAGCAGTCGAAACAGGGTCGAGGGCTACACCTTC.

The J gene is TRBJ1-6, the V gene TRBV25-1; D is unresolved. The germline V and J ends were trimmed by 3 bases and 5 bases, with 11 bases remaining between them. The CDR3 extends over 15 amino acids. The germline V gene encodes CDR1 MGHDK and CDR2 SYGVNS. The CDR3 coding sequence is TGTGCCAGCAGTGAGGGATTCGGACATAATTCACCCCTCCACTTT. Translation: CASSEGFGHNSPLHF.

The rearrangement uses TRBV6-1 and TRBJ2-7; D is uncertain. Germline CDR1 MNHNS, CDR2 SASEGT. The CDR3 has 13 residues. Trimming left V 8 bases short and J 6 bases short, with 17 bases between. CDR3 nucleotides: TGTGCCAGCCGGCAGACCGCAATGAGCGAGCAGTACTTC. It yields the protein CASRQTAMSEQYF.

The CDR3 DNA reads TGCAGCGTTGTGACTAGCGGGAGGGCAAATGAGCAGTTCTTC. Amino acid sequence: CSVVTSGRANEQFF. This sequence joins TRBV29-1 and TRBJ2-1, with TRBD2 matching over 14 bases. CDR3 length: 14 amino acids. Losses at the gene ends were 4 bases for V and 7 bases for J; bases not matched to a gene: 3. From germline, CDR1 is SQVTM and CDR2 ANQGSEA.

This clone occurred a few times. The chain combines TRBV18 with TRBJ1-3; D gene uncertain. This CDR3 region has 14 residues. Germline CDR1 KGHSH, CDR2 LQKENI. The V end was cut by 6 bases, the J end by 0 bases, with 9 bases between. CDR3: CASSPESSGNTIYF. For the CDR3, the DNA is TGTGCCAGCTCCCCAGAGAGCTCTGGAAACACCATATATTTT.

The V gene is TRBV4-2, the J gene TRBJ2-1; 7 bases fit TRBD2. V was clipped by 0 bases and J by 12 bases; unmatched bases: 5. The CDR3 consists of 13 residues. Germline CDR1 is LGHNA and CDR2 is YNFKEQ. The CDR3 DNA reads TGTGCCAGCAGCCAAGATCCCCCGGGAGGGCAGTTCTTC. This encodes CASSQDPPGGQFF.

Only a few counts were recorded for this clone. V gene TRBV30 combines with J gene TRBJ1-5; perhaps TRBD1 as D (5 bases). From germline, CDR1 is GTSNPN and CDR2 SVGIG (reference sequence). This CDR3 spans 17 amino acids. Deletions cut 0 bases from V and 0 bases from J, with 15 bases between. CDR3 nucleotide sequence: TGTGCCTGGAGTGTAAAGCAGGAGGGGTATAGCAATCAGCCCCAGCATTTT. The encoded protein is CAWSVKQEGYSNQPQHF.

This clone was detected only a few times. The chain has TRBV14 and TRBJ2-1; either TRBD1 or TRBD2 may fit D (5 bases each). The CDR3 length is 15 residues. Germline CDR1 and CDR2: SGHDN and FVKESK. V dropped 1 base and J dropped 3 bases, with 10 bases sitting between them. The CDR3 sequence: CASSQAGTGYNEQFF. The CDR3, as DNA: TGTGCCAGCAGCCAAGCAGGGACGGGCTACAATGAGCAGTTCTTC.

This clone was counted only a few times. The genes are TRBV7-9 and TRBJ2-1; tentative D call: TRBD2 (5 bases). V gave up 5 bases and J gave up 9 bases, with 8 bases separating them. This CDR3 comprises 11 residues. Per the germline V gene, CDR1 is SEHNR and CDR2 is FQNEAQ (reference sequence). CDR3: CASSPEGEQFF. The CDR3 nucleotides are TGTGCCAGCAGCCCTGAGGGTGAGCAGTTCTTC. Supplemented by reference TRBV7-9 and TRBJ2-1, the full variable domain reads DTGVSQNPRHKITKRGQNVTFRCDPISEHNRLYWYRQTLGQGPEFLTYFQNEAQLEKSRLLSDRFSAERPKGSFSTLEIQRTEQGDSAMYLCASSPEGEQFFGPGTRLTVL.

CDR3 nucleotides: TGCAGCGTCTCTAGCGGGGGGGCCGGAGAGACCCAGTACTTC. Amino acid sequence: CSVSSGGAGETQYF. V gene TRBV29-1 combines with J gene TRBJ2-5; 12 bases are shared with TRBD2. The CDR3 length is 14 residues. Germline CDR1 SQVTM, CDR2 ANQGSEA. The V and J ends lost 6 bases and 4 bases, in that order; junction bases with no gene match: 6.

The chain joins TRBV10-3 to TRBJ2-7, with 12 positions matching TRBD2. The CDR3 totals 16 residues. Germline CDR1 and CDR2: ENHRY and SYGVKD. The V and J ends lost 3 bases and 3 bases, in that order; junction bases with no gene match: 6. The CDR3 here is CAISESGLAGNYEQYF. The CDR3 nucleotides are TGTGCCATCAGTGAATCAGGACTAGCGGGAAACTACGAGCAGTACTTC.

This chain uses TRBV7-2 with TRBJ2-5; 7 nucleotides agree with TRBD1. This CDR3 region has 15 residues. Germline CDR1 SGHTA, CDR2 FQGNSA. V lost 5 bases and J lost 5; bases outside the gene matches: 11. The CDR3 loop reads CASSLGQTVLETQYF. CDR3 nucleotides: TGTGCCAGCAGCCTGGGACAGACTGTCCTCGAGACCCAGTACTTC.

This clone was counted a few times. This chain uses TRBV6-6 with TRBJ1-1; a possible D gene is TRBD1 (5 bases). The CDR3 consists of 10 residues. Germline V gene sequence: CDR1 MNHNY, CDR2 SVGAGI (reference sequence). V was cut by 4 bases and J by 10 bases, with 7 bases left in between. The CDR3 spells CASSSGRAFF. The CDR3 coding sequence is TGTGCCAGCAGTTCAGGGAGAGCTTTCTTT.

This clone appeared a few times. The V and J genes are TRBV11-2 and TRBJ2-1; 12 bases are shared with TRBD1. CDR1 is SGHAT, CDR2 FQNNGV, per germline. There are 16 residues in the CDR3. After removal of 2 bases from V and 5 bases from J, the junction contained 4 bases not matched to a gene. The CDR3 DNA reads TGTGCCAGCAGCTTATTGGGGACAGGGGGCCACAATGAGCAGTTCTTC. It codes for CASSLLGTGGHNEQFF.

This chain connects TRBV4-1 to TRBJ1-5; D not certain. V dropped 1 base and J dropped 4 bases, with 17 bases sitting between them. Germline V gives CDR1 MGHRA, CDR2 YSYEKL. CDR3 length: 17 residues. The chain's CDR3 is CASSQGLPGLANQPQHF. CDR3 bases: TGCGCCAGCAGCCAAGGACTTCCGGGTTTGGCAAATCAGCCCCAGCATTTT.

This clone was observed a few times. The chain couples TRBV30 to TRBJ1-5; D is uncertain. Trimming stripped 1 base from V and 0 bases from J, with 7 bases between. This CDR3 contains 14 residues. CDR1 is GTSNPN, CDR2 SVGIG, per germline (reference sequence). CDR3 region: CAWSGVYSNQPQHF. The CDR3 bases are TGTGCCTGGAGTGGGGTGTATAGCAATCAGCCCCAGCATTTT.

This clone was counted a few times. This sample includes further DNA sequences coding for the same CDR3. This chain links TRBV7-9 with TRBJ2-3; D may be TRBD1 or TRBD2 (5 bases each). The germline V and J ends were trimmed by 5 bases and 4 bases, with 10 bases remaining between them. Germline V CDR1 and CDR2: SEHNR, FQNEAQ (reference sequence). This CDR3 contains 13 residues. Here the CDR3 reads CASSPRGPDTQYF. The CDR3 nucleotides read TGTGCCAGCAGCCCCCGGGGCCCAGATACGCAGTATTTT.

CDR3 nucleotides: TGTGCCAGCCAACGACTAGCGGGAGTTTACGAGCAGTACTTC. Translating it yields CASQRLAGVYEQYF. The chain is built from TRBV2 and TRBJ2-7, with TRBD2 identical over 12 bases. In germline, CDR1 is SNHLY, CDR2 FYNNEI. With V trimmed by 8 bases and J by 4 bases, 6 bases remained unmatched. This CDR3 is 14 amino acids long.

The V call is TRBV30, the J call TRBJ1-3, with no clear D. This CDR3 contains 14 residues. Trimming left V 3 bases short and J 0 bases short, with 9 bases between. Germline V gives CDR1 GTSNPN, CDR2 SVGIG (reference sequence). In nucleotides, the CDR3 is TGTGCCTGGAGCCCTACAGTCTCTGGAAACACCATATATTTT. This translates into CAWSPTVSGNTIYF.

This clone was counted a few times. The chain couples TRBV19 to TRBJ2-1; D possibly corresponds to TRBD1 (6 bases). The CDR3 extends over 15 amino acids. Per germline, CDR1 LNHDA and CDR2 SQIVND (reference sequence). Trimming pared 4 bases from V and 5 bases from J, leaving 15 bases between. The CDR3, as DNA: TGTGCCAGTAGTACAACAGGGCAGGGCAACAATGAGCAGTTCTTC. It specifies CASSTTGQGNNEQFF.

CDR3 sequence (DNA): TGTGCCCATTCTTTCGGGACATCTTACGAGCAGTACTTC. This sequence encodes CAHSFGTSYEQYF. The chain combines TRBV6-5 with TRBJ2-7, with a weak D call TRBD1 (6 bases). The germline gives CDR1 MNHEY, CDR2 SVGAGI. The V end was cut by 11 bases, the J end by 4 bases, with 18 bases between. This CDR3 comprises 13 residues.

This clone occurred a few times. V gene TRBV29-1 combines with J gene TRBJ1-1; D uncertain. There are 11 residues in the CDR3. Per the germline V gene, CDR1 is SQVTM and CDR2 is ANQGSEA. Trimming took off 4 bases at V and 7 bases at J, with 10 bases between the two ends. CDR3 loop: CSVGSENEAFF. The CDR3 DNA reads as TGCAGCGTTGGGTCAGAGAATGAAGCTTTCTTT.

The chain employs TRBV7-3 and TRBJ2-1; 12 bases are shared with TRBD1. CDR1 and CDR2 from the germline V gene are SGHTA and FQGTGA. The CDR3 sequence is 16 residues long. V shed 5 bases, J shed 3 bases, and the junction held 5 bases outside the gene matches. CDR3 protein: CASSPGQGAYYNEQFF. CDR3 DNA: TGTGCCAGCAGCCCGGGACAGGGGGCTTACTACAATGAGCAGTTCTTC.

V is TRBV30 and J is TRBJ2-7, with D maybe TRBD1 (8 bases). Looked up from germline, CDR1 is GTSNPN and CDR2 is SVGIG (reference sequence). V lost 0 bases to trimming and J lost 6 bases, with 12 bases between them. The CDR3 contains 13 residues. The CDR3 bases are TGTGCCTGGAGTGTACAGGGGGGGAGCGAGCAGTACTTC. It encodes CAWSVQGGSEQYF.

This clone came up a few times. The genes are TRBV6-5 and TRBJ2-1; maybe TRBD2 (6 bases). The ends were cut back, 4 bases at V and 1 base at J, with 14 bases in the middle. The CDR3 runs 16 residues. Germline V gene sequence: CDR1 MNHEY, CDR2 SVGAGI. The CDR3 region is CASSLRGVGSYNEQFF. In DNA form, the CDR3 reads TGTGCCAGCAGTTTGCGGGGTGTGGGTTCCTACAATGAGCAGTTCTTC.

This chain joins TRBV2 and TRBJ2-3; maybe TRBD2 (5 bases). The CDR3 is made up of 16 amino acids. Germline V gene lookup returns CDR1 SNHLY and CDR2 FYNNEI. The germline V and J ends were trimmed by 2 bases and 6 bases, with 18 bases remaining between them. The CDR3 here is CASSELTSRGGDTQYF. DNA of the CDR3: TGTGCCAGCAGTGAACTCACTAGTCGCGGTGGGGATACGCAGTATTTT.

This clone was counted a few times. V usage is TRBV6-5 and J usage is TRBJ1-1; no clear D. V lost 2 bases to trimming and J lost 6 bases, with 10 bases between them. The CDR3 sequence is 13 residues long. Germline V gene sequence: CDR1 MNHEY, CDR2 SVGAGI. The CDR3 region has the DNA TGTGCCAGCAGTTACCCTCAGATGGCTGAAGCTTTCTTT. Translation gives CASSYPQMAEAFF.

The V and J genes are TRBV7-3 and TRBJ1-6, with D possibly being TRBD1 (5 bases). Germline V CDR1 and CDR2: SGHTA, FQGTGA. CDR3 length equals 13 residues. V lost 3 bases and J lost 7, with 7 bases in between. CDR3 amino acids: CASSFGGNSPLHF. The CDR3 nucleotides read TGTGCCAGCAGCTTCGGGGGAAATTCACCCCTCCACTTT. The full variable domain, completed using reference TRBV7-3 and TRBJ1-6, is GAGVSQTPSNKVTEKGKYVELRCDPISGHTALYWYRQSLGQGPEFLIYFQGTGAADDSGLPNDRFFAVRPEGSVSTLKIQRTERGDSAVYLCASSFGGNSPLHFGNGTRLTVT.

This chain joins TRBV5-4 and TRBJ2-5, with D unclear. Germline CDR1 reads SGHNT; CDR2 reads YYREEE (reference sequence). The CDR3 length is 15 residues. Trimming shortened V by 4 bases and J by 5 bases, and 18 bases separated the two germline ends. The CDR3 here is CASSRTSDLPETQYF. The CDR3 DNA reads TGTGCCAGCAGCCGGACCTCCGATCTGCCGGAGACCCAGTACTTC.

V usage is TRBV29-1 and J usage is TRBJ1-1; D unclear. CDR1 SQVTM and CDR2 ANQGSEA come from the germline V gene. The CDR3 sequence is 10 residues long. The DNA of the CDR3 is TGCTGCGGAGCGAACACTGAAGCTTTCTTT. Residues: CCGANTEAFF.

V usage is TRBV7-2 and J usage is TRBJ1-1; D gene unclear. The CDR3 loop spans 14 amino acids. The V gene's germline CDR1 is SGHTA and CDR2 FQGNSA. The V and J ends lost 3 bases and 1 base respectively, with 9 bases between them. The CDR3 nucleotides are TGTGCCAGCAGCTTTAGTACGGCGAACACTGAAGCTTTCTTT. Translated: CASSFSTANTEAFF. Filled out from reference TRBV7-2 and TRBJ1-1, the complete variable domain reads GAGVSQSPSNKVTEKGKDVELRCDPISGHTALYWYRQSLGQGLEFLIYFQGNSAPDKSGLPSDRFSAERTGGSVSTLTIQRTQQEDSAVYLCASSFSTANTEAFFGQGTRLTVV.